This T cell receptor beta chain was sequenced in a study of regulatory T cells in long-lasting Graves disease (dated by TCRdb to the early 2020s). Describing the broader study: In the newly diagnosed Graves' disease group, patients had been taking antithyroid drugs for less than 3 months. This study used TCR sequencing and RNA sequencing of peripheral blood to compare persistent Graves' disease patients against newly diagnosed Graves' disease patients. A total of 33 samples were covered by TCR sequencing, comprising some 13 persistent and 20 or so newly diagnosed Graves' disease patients. The study took place in China and was registered as a clinical trial.

Deletion took 6 bases off V and 4 bases off J, with a span of 14 bases between the germline ends. Via the germline V gene, CDR1 is WSHSY and CDR2 SAAADI. From the cysteine up to the phenylalanine, the CDR3 has a length of 14 residues. The sequence is cut down to CDR3 DNA, 42 bases in frame from base 1. The label giving this sample's time point can be read as: newly diagnosed GD, antithyroid drugs for less than 3 months. RNA was extracted from PBMCs in TRIzol for both TCR sequencing and RNA sequencing. Graves' disease was diagnosed according to American Thyroid Association guidelines. Patients for the study were recruited at an endocrinology department in Xi'an, China. Each patient gave about 9.1 milliliters of peripheral blood, collected in an EDTA anticoagulant tube. Ficoll Paque Plus density gradient separation was used to isolate PBMCs, and no further T cell sorting was performed. An Agilent 2100 Bioanalyzer and agarose gel were used to check RNA quality, and a NanoDrop 2000 was used to measure RNA concentration.

On the study overall, not on this receptor specifically: Persistent disease showed preferential use of TRBV28, TRBJ1-2 and TRBJ2-5, whereas newly diagnosed disease favored TRBV20-1 and TRBJ2-1. Only peripheral blood was studied, because thyroid tissue, the primary lesion, was inaccessible. Lower TCR Shannon entropy and fewer highly expanded clones were observed in persistent Graves' disease patients than in newly diagnosed patients, which suggested clonal expansion. Persistent patients shared more public clonotypes among themselves (around 2,700) than newly diagnosed patients did (more than 950). The small sample size was acknowledged by the authors as a limitation that may reduce accuracy. Sequencing and analysis were restricted to the TCR beta chain.

The library was generated by multiplex PCR. Sequenced using an Illumina HiSeq 4000. iRepertoire HTBI primers and Arm-PCR amplification of CDR3 regions were used to construct TCR beta libraries. PCR products were gel purified before sequencing. The original methods were these. Gene usage analysis of CDR3 amino acid clonotypes relied on the approximately 60 TRBV and 14 TRBJ segments identified across samples. COPE and FqMerger were used to merge the filtered high-quality paired reads into contigs. Contigs were aligned with BLAST to IMGT TRBV, TRBD and TRBJ reference genes, and CDR3 was defined per IMGT. Any clonotype with a frequency above 0.1% was classified as a highly expanded clone. Repertoire diversity was measured by Shannon entropy, and V-J evenness by the Gini coefficient. Clonotypes shared by more than one individual were considered public. TCRdb trimmed the raw reads at Q25, called clones with MiXCR and kept productive beta chains. Under each unique CDR3 protein, matching rows form one entry showing the most common genes and DNA. These V and J calls are TCRdb output, not the study's own analysis. The sample contains 450,000 to 600,000 distinct CDR3 sequences, roughly 13% of them found a single time. The ten largest clones represent approximately 9.3% of the sample.

In regard to this clonotype: What this receptor recognizes is not known. No qualities accompany the bases; no much larger clone lies one base away.

This same sample was also taken into another study, of T cells in Graves' hyperthyroidism and ophthalmopathy. Looking at the second paper: A patient counted as having stable Graves' hyperthyroidism if no progression to ophthalmopathy occurred over 18 months of follow-up. Hyperthyroidism patients were aged 18 to 65 years and newly diagnosed, with disease duration of less than 2 months. Patients with uncontrolled infections, other autoimmune diseases, pregnancy or lactation were excluded. Diagnoses were based on clinical symptoms, serum thyroxine and TRAb, thyroid ultrasound and orbital computed tomography. The first round of RT-PCR for the TCR CDR3 was performed with the HTBI primer set and the Qiagen OneStep RT-PCR kit. Most expanded thyroid clonotypes (frequency above 0.001) were also found in blood, which suggests that blood repertoires may mirror thyroid immune responses. A model built on a 13 V-J signature distinguished ophthalmopathy from stable hyperthyroidism, reaching about 89% sensitivity and under 84% specificity in cross-validation and 80%/75% in testing. In validation, the model predicted progression to ophthalmopathy a median of 6.5 months before onset, with about 70% sensitivity and about 75% specificity. A discovery cohort of roughly 100 patients, fewer than 50 with Graves' ophthalmopathy and about 58 with stable Graves' hyperthyroidism, was used to find distinguishing TCR V-J signatures. Prospective prediction of ophthalmopathy was tested in an independent validation cohort consisting of 18 to 20 hyperthyroidism patients and approximately 16 patients who later progressed to ophthalmopathy. The 75 to 100 discovery patients were divided at random into training and test sets in a 7:3 ratio. In addition, the study compared T-cell repertoires in thyroid tissue and in blood from over 5 Graves' hyperthyroidism patients. Following sampling, methimazole starting at 30 mg daily was given to hyperthyroidism patients, and high-dose intravenous methylprednisolone was given to ophthalmopathy patients. A second multiplex PCR round built the libraries, followed by size selection and purification. Sequencing of the libraries was done on an Illumina HiSeq2000 using paired-end 100 bp reads. Raw data were processed with SOAPnuke, discarding reads with adapters, uncalled bases, mean Phred below 15, or no exact constant-primer or identifier match. COPE v1.2.5 was used to merge high-quality paired reads, and clonotypes were defined as unique nucleotide sequences. MiTCR v1.1 was used to align clonotypes to the IMGT TRBV, TRBD and TRBJ reference segments. Only V-J combinations with frequency above 0.0001, covering 99% to 99.2% of repertoires, were analysed. A TCS score was defined as the ratio between F50 (clonal expansion) and ExV (chaos), using BLOSUM62-based TCRdist between CDR3 peptides within each V-J. Welch's t-statistics and random forest reduced roughly 500 V-J features to around 14, which were used in a naive Bayes classifier (R e1071). Sample size was not statistically predetermined, and investigators were not blinded to group allocation. According to the paper, TCR Vbeta CDR3 sequencing was carried out on approximately 140 peripheral blood samples, which came from approximately 43 ophthalmopathy, roughly 75 hyperthyroidism and about 17 progressor patients.

The sequence links TRBV10-2 to TRBJ2-3; the D region is possibly TRBD1 or TRBD2, each matching across 6 bases. The source is a man aged 25 to 40 with Graves disease. Donor details come from another sample of the same person, matched by shared clones. The sequencing used peripheral blood mononuclear cells (PBMCs), collected at new diagnosis, from a patient treated with antithyroid drugs. In nucleotides, the sequence is TGCGCCAGCAGCGAGAACAGGGAGGCAGATACGCAGTATTTT. This yields the protein CASSENREADTQYF.